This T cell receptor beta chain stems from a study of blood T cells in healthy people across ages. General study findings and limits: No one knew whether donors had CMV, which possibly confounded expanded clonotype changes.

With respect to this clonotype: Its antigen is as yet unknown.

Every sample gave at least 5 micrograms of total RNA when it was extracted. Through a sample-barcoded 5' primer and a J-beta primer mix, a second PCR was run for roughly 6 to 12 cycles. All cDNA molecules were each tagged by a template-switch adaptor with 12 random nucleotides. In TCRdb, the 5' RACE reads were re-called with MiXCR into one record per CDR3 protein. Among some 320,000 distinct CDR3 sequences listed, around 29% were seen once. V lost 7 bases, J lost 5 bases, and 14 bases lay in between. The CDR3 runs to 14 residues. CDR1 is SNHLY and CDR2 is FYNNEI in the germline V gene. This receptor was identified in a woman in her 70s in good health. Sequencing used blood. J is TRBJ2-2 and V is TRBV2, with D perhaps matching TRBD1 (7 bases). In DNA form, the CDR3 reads TGTGCCAGCAATGCGGGGACAGTTACCGGGGAGCTGTTTTTT. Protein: CASNAGTVTGELFF.